These T cell receptor beta chains were read from a single sample in a study of blood T cells in healthy people across ages. TCRdb re-derived calls from the 5' RACE reads in MiXCR, one entry per CDR3 protein. The profile shows hundreds of thousands of distinct CDR3 sequences, 40% to 50% of them singletons. Sequenced sample: blood. The receptors stem from a man older than 75 in good health. Each CDR3 is given with its conserved first and last residue. A D gene is named only where the DNA matches it firmly. Clone size appears in some rows only: once, few, many, or a class for an expanded clone.

TRBD1 TRBJ1-2 NA TRBV29-1 CSATAGTGVNYGYTF TGCAGCGCTACCGCCGGGACAGGAGTTAACTATGGCTACACCTTC
TRBD1 TRBJ2-1 NA TRBV7-2 CASSLTGQAPRNEQFF TGTGCCAGCAGCTTAACGGGACAGGCGCCTCGGAATGAGCAGTTCTTC
TRBD2 TRBJ2-3 NA TRBV20-1 CSAPRVAGGGTDTQYF TGCAGTGCCCCTCGGGTTGCGGGCGGGGGGACAGATACGCAGTATTTT
TRBD1 TRBJ2-2 NA TRBV11-2 CASSLTGEQNGELFF TGTGCCAGCAGCTTAACAGGGGAGCAGAACGGGGAGCTGTTTTTT
NA TRBJ2-4 NA TRBV3-1 CASSRTVGQANIQYF TGTGCCAGCAGCCGGACAGTAGGGCAGGCAAACATTCAGTACTTC
NA TRBJ2-1 few TRBV7-2 CASSLTETRYNEQFF TGTGCCAGCAGCCTCACGGAGACTCGTTACAATGAGCAGTTCTTC
TRBD2 TRBJ2-3 few TRBV7-2 CASSLGGLAADTQYF TGTGCCAGCAGCTTAGGCGGACTAGCCGCAGATACGCAGTATTTT
NA TRBJ2-5 NA TRBV29-1 CSADQDQETQYF TGCAGCGCTGACCAGGACCAAGAGACCCAGTACTTC
TRBD1 TRBJ2-3 many TRBV5-1 CASSQGDGTDTQYF TGCGCCAGCAGCCAGGGGGATGGCACAGATACGCAGTATTTT
TRBD1 TRBJ1-2 NA TRBV6-5 CASNFDGQGSGYTF TGTGCCAGCAATTTTGACGGACAGGGGTCTGGCTACACCTTC
TRBD1 TRBJ2-1 NA TRBV5-4 CASRNRGRDEQFF TGTGCCAGCAGGAACAGGGGGCGGGATGAGCAGTTCTTC
NA TRBJ1-2 NA TRBV7-2 CASSGNPVNYGYTF TGTGCCAGCAGCGGAAACCCGGTAAATTATGGCTACACCTTC
NA TRBJ1-1 NA TRBV20-1 CSANKNTEAFF TGCAGTGCAAATAAGAACACTGAAGCTTTCTTT
NA TRBJ1-2 NA TRBV12-3/TRBV12-4 CASSLAGTAPYGYTF TGTGCCAGCAGTTTAGCGGGGACCGCACCCTATGGCTACACCTTC
TRBD2 TRBJ2-3 many TRBV6-6 CASRAGLAGEPQYF TGTGCCAGCAGAGCCGGACTAGCGGGGGAACCGCAGTATTTT
TRBD2 TRBJ2-3 few TRBV5-6 CASSLEAGGPRTDTQYF TGTGCCAGCAGCTTGGAAGCGGGGGGGCCTCGGACAGATACGCAGTATTTT
NA TRBJ1-2 NA TRBV25-1 CASSEPEYYGYTF TGTGCCAGCAGTGAACCTGAATACTATGGCTACACCTTC
NA TRBJ2-5 many TRBV7-7 CASSPSGTKQETQYF TGTGCCAGCAGCCCATCCGGGACCAAACAAGAGACCCAGTACTTC
NA TRBJ2-3 NA TRBV6-5 CASSYGNRDTDTQYF TGTGCCAGCAGTTACGGTAACAGGGACACAGATACGCAGTATTTT
NA TRBJ2-6 NA TRBV20-1 CSAKTGFYGANVLTF TGCAGTGCAAAGACAGGATTCTATGGGGCCAACGTCCTGACTTTC
NA TRBJ1-2 few TRBV12-3/TRBV12-4 CATQKNYGYTF TGTGCCACCCAGAAAAACTATGGCTACACCTTC
NA TRBJ2-2 NA TRBV7-8 CASSLRGDLDTGELFF TGTGCCAGCAGCTTACGAGGGGACTTGGACACCGGGGAGCTGTTTTTT
NA TRBJ2-1 few TRBV4-3 CASSQDLAGEQFF TGCGCCAGCAGCCAAGATCTGGCGGGTGAGCAGTTCTTC
TRBD1 TRBJ1-1 NA TRBV19 CASSTTGTNTEAFF TGTGCCAGTAGTACGACAGGGACGAACACTGAAGCTTTCTTT
NA TRBJ1-4 NA TRBV29-1 CSVEGKRADEKLFF TGCAGCGTTGAAGGTAAAAGGGCGGATGAAAAACTGTTTTTT
NA TRBJ2-2 many TRBV29-1 CSAGRGGNTGELFF TGCAGCGCCGGGAGAGGGGGGAACACCGGGGAGCTGTTTTTT
TRBD1 TRBJ2-7 few TRBV28 CASSTGQGLKTKYF TGTGCCAGCAGCACGGGACAGGGGTTAAAAACCAAGTACTTC
TRBD2 TRBJ2-2 once TRBV6-1 CASTVGLAGGTGELFF TGTGCCAGCACTGTGGGACTAGCGGGAGGCACCGGGGAGCTGTTTTTT
NA TRBJ1-2 once TRBV28 CASSLGAGSGYGYTF TGTGCCAGCAGTTTAGGGGCAGGGAGTGGCTATGGCTACACCTTC
NA TRBJ2-4 NA TRBV4-3 CASADRLAKNIQYF TGCGCCAGCGCCGACAGGCTAGCCAAAAACATTCAGTACTTC
NA TRBJ2-7 NA TRBV7-2 CASSLPRVGEQYF TGTGCCAGCAGCTTGCCCCGGGTAGGCGAGCAGTACTTC
NA TRBJ2-5 NA TRBV6-1 CASSPGSWRGVQQETQYF TGTGCCAGCAGCCCTGGGTCGTGGCGAGGCGTCCAACAAGAGACCCAGTACTTC
NA TRBJ2-7 NA TRBV27 CASTLPRDTSYEQYF TGTGCCAGCACCCTTCCACGGGACACCTCCTACGAGCAGTACTTC
TRBD2 TRBJ2-7 many TRBV7-2 CASSLAGGNYEQYF TGTGCCAGCAGCCTAGCGGGAGGAAACTACGAGCAGTACTTC
TRBD2 TRBJ2-5 many TRBV20-1 CSARPLGLAGVETQYF TGCAGTGCTAGGCCCTTGGGACTAGCGGGAGTTGAGACCCAGTACTTC
TRBD2 TRBJ2-1 NA TRBV5-1 CASSSGTSVFF TGCGCCAGCAGCTCCGGGACTAGCGTGTTCTTC
TRBD1 TRBJ2-3 NA TRBV9 CASSSRTGGRSDTQYF TGTGCCAGCAGCTCAAGGACAGGGGGCAGGTCAGATACGCAGTATTTT
TRBD1 TRBJ1-1 NA TRBV6-5 CASSRDRMNTEAFF TGTGCCAGCAGTCGGGACAGGATGAACACTGAAGCTTTCTTT
TRBD2 TRBJ2-5 NA TRBV7-2 CASSFGTSGRARETQYF TGTGCCAGCAGCTTCGGGACTAGCGGGAGGGCCCGAGAGACCCAGTACTTC
TRBD1 TRBJ2-2 NA TRBV10-3 CATETGGMTGELFF TGTGCCACAGAGACAGGGGGCATGACCGGGGAGCTGTTTTTT
TRBD1 TRBJ2-1 NA TRBV20-1 CSVLVGTGVINEQFF TGCAGTGTTCTGGTAGGAACAGGGGTAATCAATGAGCAGTTCTTC
NA TRBJ1-1 once TRBV20-1 CSARLTGLNTEAFF TGCAGTGCACGCTTGACAGGTTTGAACACTGAAGCTTTCTTT
NA TRBJ2-3 many TRBV10-3 CAISEGADTQYF TGTGCCATCAGTGAGGGAGCAGATACGCAGTATTTT
TRBD2 TRBJ2-7 few TRBV4-3 CASSHRLAGEFLSYEQYF TGCGCCAGCAGCCACAGACTAGCGGGGGAATTCCTCTCCTACGAGCAGTACTTC
NA TRBJ1-2 NA TRBV29-1 CSVQTNPNYGYTF TGCAGCGTTCAGACGAACCCTAACTATGGCTACACCTTC
TRBD2 TRBJ2-1 NA TRBV7-2 CASSLASFSGGANEQFF TGTGCCAGCAGCTTAGCCTCCTTCAGCGGGGGGGCAAATGAGCAGTTCTTC
NA TRBJ2-5 NA TRBV20-1 CSARIGPGMQYF TGCAGTGCTAGAATCGGACCAGGGATGCAGTACTTC
NA TRBJ1-6 NA TRBV12-3/TRBV12-4 CASSFRGALHF TGTGCCAGCAGTTTTCGAGGGGCCCTCCACTTT
NA TRBJ2-2 NA TRBV7-9 CASSPAPPGPLTGELFF TGTGCCAGCAGCCCGGCCCCCCCCGGGCCCCTCACCGGGGAGCTGTTTTTT
NA TRBJ1-1 NA TRBV5-6 CASSLKGGMGAFF TGTGCCAGCAGCTTGAAGGGCGGTATGGGGGCTTTCTTT
NA TRBJ1-2 NA TRBV27 CASSSPQGLGANGYTF TGTGCCAGCAGTTCTCCGCAGGGGTTAGGGGCAAATGGCTACACCTTC
TRBD1 TRBJ2-4 NA TRBV19 CASSIRDRVLGGIQYF TGTGCCAGTAGTATCCGGGACAGGGTCCTGGGGGGCATTCAGTACTTC
TRBD2 TRBJ2-7 few TRBV20-1 CSAPSRGGTTYEQYF TGCAGTGCCCCATCCCGCGGGGGAACCACCTACGAGCAGTACTTC
TRBD2 TRBJ2-3 NA TRBV7-9 CASSPTGLPGLAAYTDTQYF TGTGCCAGCAGCCCAACAGGACTACCGGGACTAGCGGCATACACAGATACGCAGTATTTT
NA TRBJ1-1 NA TRBV3-1 CASSRKGSNTEAFF TGTGCCAGCAGCCGGAAAGGGTCCAACACTGAAGCTTTCTTT
NA TRBJ2-3 NA TRBV21-1 CASSNVGDTQYF TGTGCCAGCAGCAATGTGGGAGATACGCAGTATTTT
NA TRBJ2-1 NA TRBV6-2/TRBV6-3 CASSSGQKYYNEQFF TGTGCCAGCAGTTCAGGACAGAAATATTACAATGAGCAGTTCTTC
NA TRBJ2-2 NA TRBV2 CASQGRNTGELFF TGTGCCAGCCAGGGGCGGAACACCGGGGAGCTGTTTTTT
TRBD2 TRBJ2-3 few TRBV7-9 CASSPRLAGAKGDTQYF TGTGCCAGCAGCCCCCGCCTAGCGGGGGCCAAAGGGGATACGCAGTATTTT